This T cell receptor (beta chain) was identified during a study of T cells after posttransplantation cyclophosphamide. This clone was seen only a few times. Its cognate antigen is unknown. A marrow graft followed busulfan-fludarabine conditioning, with cyclophosphamide on days +3 and +4. Assay: immunoSEQ multiplex PCR; the TCRdb copy retains only in-frame clones and omits some. Listed here are some 11,000 clones without any singletons, the top ten holding approximately 25%. Broader study findings: After PTCy, TRB diversity resembled that of CNI/methotrexate controls. TRB overlap between skin or GI tissue T cells and blood was limited. Later post-transplant blood repertoires were often dominated by donor CD8+ memory clones.

V was cut by 10 bases and J by 0 bases, with 24 bases left in between. The CDR3 consists of 17 residues. Germline V CDR1 and CDR2: MNHEY, SMNVEV (reference sequence). This TCR was sampled from a female patient aged 40-50 years who received an allogeneic stem cell transplant from a related donor, was CMV-positive, and had acute GVHD only. Part of the T cell pool may stem from the graft donor. The V gene is TRBV27, the J gene TRBJ1-1, with D possibly being TRBD1 (6 bases). The sequenced sample was PBMCs, obtained after allogeneic stem cell transplant with posttransplant cyclophosphamide. The DNA for the CDR3 is TGTGCCACTAAACCCCGGACAGCCTATTTCATGAACACTGAAGCTTTCTTT. Protein: CATKPRTAYFMNTEAFF.